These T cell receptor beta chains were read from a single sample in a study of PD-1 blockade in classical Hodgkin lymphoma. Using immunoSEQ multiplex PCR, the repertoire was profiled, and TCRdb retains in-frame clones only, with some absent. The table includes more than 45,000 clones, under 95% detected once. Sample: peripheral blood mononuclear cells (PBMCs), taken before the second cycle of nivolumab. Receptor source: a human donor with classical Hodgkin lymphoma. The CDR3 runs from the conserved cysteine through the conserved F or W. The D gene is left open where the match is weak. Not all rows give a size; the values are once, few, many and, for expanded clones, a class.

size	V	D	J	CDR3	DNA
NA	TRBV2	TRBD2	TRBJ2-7	CANSGGEHSYEQYF	TGTGCCAACTCGGGGGGAGAACACTCCTACGAGCAGTACTTC
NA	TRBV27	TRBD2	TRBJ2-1	CASSPGLAAYNEQFF	TGTGCCAGCAGTCCAGGACTAGCGGCCTACAATGAGCAGTTCTTC
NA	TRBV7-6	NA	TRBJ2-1	CASSLLGGNEQFF	TGTGCCAGCAGCTTATTAGGGGGAAATGAGCAGTTCTTC
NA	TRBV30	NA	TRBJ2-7	CAWSVPGWDYEQYF	TGTGCCTGGAGTGTACCCGGGTGGGACTACGAGCAGTACTTC
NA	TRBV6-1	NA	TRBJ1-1	CASSEDGYMNTEAFF	TGTGCCAGCAGTGAAGACGGTTACATGAACACTGAAGCTTTCTTT
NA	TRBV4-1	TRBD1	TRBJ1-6	CASSLDRGNSPLHF	TGCGCCAGCAGTCTAGACAGGGGAAATTCACCCCTCCACTTT
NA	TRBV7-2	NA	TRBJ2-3	CASSSQHSIADTQYF	TGTGCCAGCAGCTCTCAGCATTCTATCGCAGATACGCAGTATTTT
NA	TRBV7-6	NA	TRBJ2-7	CASSLDYIPYEQYF	TGTGCCAGCAGCTTAGATTATATTCCCTACGAGCAGTACTTC
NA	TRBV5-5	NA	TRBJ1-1	CASSPRGEWGAFF	TGTGCCAGCAGCCCTAGGGGGGAGTGGGGAGCTTTCTTT
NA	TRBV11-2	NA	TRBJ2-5	CASSLGVGGRKETQYF	TGTGCCAGCAGCTTAGGGGTGGGGGGCCGCAAAGAGACCCAGTACTTC
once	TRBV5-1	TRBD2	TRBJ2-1	CASSQNSGTEQFF	TGCGCCAGCAGCCAAAATAGCGGGACTGAGCAGTTCTTC
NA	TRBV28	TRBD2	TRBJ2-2	CASSDGTRMAGELFF	TGTGCCAGCAGCGACGGGACTAGGATGGCCGGGGAGCTGTTTTTT
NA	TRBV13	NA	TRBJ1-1	CASLRIGEDTEAFF	TGTGCCAGCTTGAGAATAGGAGAGGACACTGAAGCTTTCTTT
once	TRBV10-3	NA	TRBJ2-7	CAISEPRDPDEQYF	TGTGCCATCAGTGAGCCCAGGGACCCCGACGAGCAGTACTTC
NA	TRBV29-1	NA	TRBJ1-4	CSVEGVGTNEKLFF	TGCAGCGTTGAGGGGGTAGGGACTAATGAAAAACTGTTTTTT
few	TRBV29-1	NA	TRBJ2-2	CSVGIDSTGELFF	TGCAGCGTTGGTATAGACTCCACCGGGGAGCTGTTTTTT
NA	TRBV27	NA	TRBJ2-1	CASSPPTAGINEQFF	TGTGCCAGCAGTCCCCCAACGGCGGGAATCAATGAGCAGTTCTTC
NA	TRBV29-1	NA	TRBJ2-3	CSVALLTVSDTQYF	TGCAGCGTGGCCTTGTTAACTGTCTCAGATACGCAGTATTTT
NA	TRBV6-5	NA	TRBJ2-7	CASSEFSVGEQYF	TGTGCCAGCAGTGAATTTAGCGTGGGGGAGCAGTACTTC
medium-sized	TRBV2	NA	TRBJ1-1	CASSEGTDAFF	TGTGCCAGCAGTGAAGGGACGGATGCTTTCTTT
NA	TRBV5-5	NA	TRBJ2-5	CASSLTGRGDQETQYF	TGTGCCAGCAGCCTCACCGGGCGGGGAGACCAAGAGACCCAGTACTTC
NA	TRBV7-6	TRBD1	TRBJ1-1	CASSLFPGQGVNTEAFF	TGTGCCAGCAGCTTATTCCCGGGACAGGGGGTGAACACTGAAGCTTTCTTT
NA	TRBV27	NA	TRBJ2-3	CAREGREADTQYF	TGTGCCAGGGAGGGCCGAGAGGCAGATACGCAGTATTTT
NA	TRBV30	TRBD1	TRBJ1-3	CAWSRRHYTGTGSGNTIYF	TGTGCCTGGAGTAGACGACACTACACAGGGACAGGCTCTGGAAACACCATATATTTT
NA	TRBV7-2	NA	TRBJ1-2	CASSLARADGYTF	TGTGCCAGCAGCTTGGCGCGGGCAGATGGCTACACCTTC
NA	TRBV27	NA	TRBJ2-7	CASSVVGTYEQYF	TGTGCCAGCAGCGTGGTGGGGACCTACGAGCAGTACTTC
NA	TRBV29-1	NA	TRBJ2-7	CSVEGESYEQYF	TGCAGCGTTGAAGGGGAGAGCTACGAGCAGTACTTC
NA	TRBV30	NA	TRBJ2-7	CAWSVGDGVGQYF	TGTGCCTGGAGTGTAGGCGATGGGGTTGGGCAGTACTTC
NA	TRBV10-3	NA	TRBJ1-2	CAISFGTFYGYTF	TGTGCCATCTCATTTGGGACGTTCTATGGCTACACCTTC
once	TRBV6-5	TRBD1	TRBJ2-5	CASSYGTEQETQYF	TGTGCCAGCAGTTATGGGACAGAACAAGAGACCCAGTACTTC
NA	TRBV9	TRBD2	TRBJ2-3	CASSVSGSFTDTQYF	TGTGCCAGCAGCGTTAGCGGGAGCTTCACAGATACGCAGTATTTT
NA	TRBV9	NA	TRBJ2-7	CASSVDPFGLTTYEQYF	TGTGCCAGCAGCGTAGACCCATTTGGACTAACGACCTACGAGCAGTACTTC
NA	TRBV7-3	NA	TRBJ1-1	CASSLAGDEAFF	TGTGCCAGCAGCTTAGCAGGGGATGAAGCTTTCTTT
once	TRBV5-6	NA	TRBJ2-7	CASSQSTDWYEQYF	TGTGCCAGCAGCCAATCAACCGACTGGTACGAGCAGTACTTC
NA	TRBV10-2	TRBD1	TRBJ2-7	CASRREDRGSEQYF	TGCGCCAGCAGAAGAGAGGACAGGGGCAGCGAGCAGTACTTC
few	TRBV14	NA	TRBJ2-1	CASSPPMYNEQFF	TGTGCCAGCAGCCCCCCCATGTACAATGAGCAGTTCTTC
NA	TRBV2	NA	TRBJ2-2	CASSELGYTGELFF	TGTGCCAGCAGTGAATTGGGTTACACCGGGGAGCTGTTTTTT
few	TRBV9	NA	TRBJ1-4	CASSESGASNEKLFF	TGTGCCAGCAGCGAGTCCGGGGCCTCTAATGAAAAACTGTTTTTT
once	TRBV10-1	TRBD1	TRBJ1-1	CASSAAGGFRKGNTEAFF	TGCGCCAGCAGTGCGGCAGGGGGCTTTAGAAAGGGAAACACTGAAGCTTTCTTT
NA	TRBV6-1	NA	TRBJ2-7	CASSEASRGAAYEQYF	TGTGCCAGCAGTGAAGCCTCGAGGGGAGCCGCCTACGAGCAGTACTTC
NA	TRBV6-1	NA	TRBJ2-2	CASSEYNSRIYSTGELFF	TGTGCCAGCAGTGAATATAATAGCCGAATATATTCCACCGGGGAGCTGTTTTTT
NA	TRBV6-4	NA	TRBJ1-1	CASSDGQKNTEAFF	TGTGCCAGCAGTGACGGGCAGAAGAACACTGAAGCTTTCTTT
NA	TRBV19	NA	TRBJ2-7	CASSTPRGTDFSYEQYF	TGTGCCAGTAGCACCCCGAGGGGCACGGACTTCTCCTACGAGCAGTACTTC
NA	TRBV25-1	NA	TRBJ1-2	CASSDEDEFYGYTF	TGTGCCAGCAGTGATGAGGATGAGTTCTATGGCTACACCTTC
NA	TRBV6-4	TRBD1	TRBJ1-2	CASSDQGGYGYTF	TGTGCCAGCAGTGACCAGGGGGGGTATGGCTACACCTTC
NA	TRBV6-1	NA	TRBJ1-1	CASSGVADNTEAFF	TGTGCCAGCAGTGGGGTTGCAGACAACACTGAAGCTTTCTTT